The present T cell receptor (beta chain) was sequenced within a study of blood T cells in healthy people across ages. A J-beta primer mix and a sample-barcoded 5' primer were used in a second PCR of roughly 6 to 11 cycles. Each cDNA molecule was tagged by a template-switch adaptor with 12 random nucleotides. Via MiXCR, TCRdb re-called the 5' RACE reads, giving one row per CDR3 protein. The profile covers about 1.4 million distinct CDR3 sequences, with 59% appearing a single time and over 5.5% taken by the ten largest. This clonotype has just a few counts. Germline CDR1 reads MNHEY; CDR2 reads SVGEGT. J was trimmed by 5 bases and V by 2 bases; bases with no gene match: 6. The CDR3 contains 16 residues.

This chain joins TRBV6-2 or TRBV6-3 and TRBJ2-7, with TRBD2 matching 13 bases. The sequence was collected from a man aged 18 to 35 in good health. The sample consisted of blood. The chain's CDR3 is CASSYEGTSGNHEQYF. The CDR3 DNA follows: TGTGCCAGCAGTTACGAAGGGACTAGCGGGAACCACGAGCAGTACTTC.